Listed here are 28 T cell receptor beta chains from one sample, sequenced in a study of blood T cell repertoires in COVID-19. Sequencing was performed with immunoSEQ multiplex PCR; in TCRdb, only in-frame clones are kept and a portion is missing. In the table there are 100,000 to 150,000 clones, about four fifths of which are singletons. Sequenced material: peripheral blood. Source of these receptors: a man aged 35 to 55 with active or convalescent COVID-19.

The chain couples TRBV4-2 to TRBJ2-2, with 14 bases identical to TRBD2. This CDR3 spans 16 amino acids. Per the germline V gene, CDR1 is LGHNA and CDR2 is YNFKEQ. V was pared by 4 bases and J by 6 bases, with 4 bases of the junction left unmatched. The DNA for the CDR3 is TGTGCCAGCAGCCCGGAGACTAGCGGGGGGGCCGGGGAGCTGTTTTTT. Its translation: CASSPETSGGAGELFF.

J is TRBJ2-1 and V is TRBV11-3, with TRBD2 identical over 11 bases. CDR1 and CDR2 from the germline V gene are SGHNT and YENEEA. The CDR3 is made up of 15 amino acids. With 1 base clipped from V and 10 bases from J, the junction kept 6 bases outside the gene matches. CDR3 DNA: TGTGCCAGCAGCTTAGTAGGTACTAGCGGGGGAGAGCAGTTCTTC. Its translation is CASSLVGTSGGEQFF.

The chain employs TRBV19 and TRBJ1-5; D is ambiguous. The V gene's germline CDR1 is LNHDA and CDR2 SQIVND (reference sequence). V was pared by 3 bases and J by 7 bases, with 19 bases between. This CDR3 contains 16 residues. The CDR3 here is CASSMPPRAGRQPQHF. The DNA for the CDR3 is TGTGCCAGTAGTATGCCCCCAAGGGCGGGTAGACAGCCCCAGCATTTT.

This chain links TRBV6-6 with TRBJ2-6; D is perhaps TRBD1 (5 bases). With 2 bases removed from V and 11 bases from J, the gap between germline ends came to 13 bases. This CDR3 is built from 14 residues. Germline V lookup: CDR1 MNHNY, CDR2 SVGAGI (reference sequence). The CDR3 reads CASSYRGPLDVLTF. Written as DNA, the CDR3 is TGTGCCAGCAGTTACAGGGGCCCCCTGGACGTCCTGACTTTC.

The gene calls are TRBV7-9 and TRBJ1-6, with TRBD1 matching 10 bases. Unmatched junction bases numbered 3, after V lost 5 bases and J lost 5 bases. The CDR3 has 15 residues. The germline V gene has CDR1 SEHNR and CDR2 FQNEAQ (reference sequence). CDR3 protein: CASSPGTGDNSPLHF. The CDR3 DNA reads as TGTGCCAGCAGCCCGGGGACAGGGGATAATTCACCCCTCCACTTT.

This rearrangement joins TRBV4-2 to TRBJ2-7; 8 nucleotides agree with TRBD2. Trimming removed 1 base from V and 1 base from J; junction bases left unmatched: 3. Looked up from germline, CDR1 is LGHNA and CDR2 is YNFKEQ. The CDR3 is 15 residues long. The CDR3 protein is CASSQVSGVSYEQYF. As DNA, the CDR3 is TGTGCCAGCAGCCAAGTTAGCGGGGTGTCCTACGAGCAGTACTTC.

This clone was observed many times. DNA of the CDR3: TGTGCCAGTGACGCGAGGACGGGACAGTCGGATGGCTACACCTTC. Translation: CASDARTGQSDGYTF. The chain recombines TRBV19 with TRBJ1-2, with TRBD1 identical over 7 bases. The ends lost 8 bases at V and 6 bases at J; junction bases unmatched: 15. CDR3 length: 15 residues. In germline, CDR1 is LNHDA, CDR2 SQIVND (reference sequence).

CDR3 sequence (DNA): TGTGCCAGCAGTTTATGGGGGGTTAAGAACACCGGGGAGCTGTTTTTT. Its translation is CASSLWGVKNTGELFF. The V and J genes are TRBV27 and TRBJ2-2, with a tentative D call TRBD2 (6 bases). CDR3 length: 16 amino acids. Trimming cost V 1 base and J 1 base, with 10 bases left between them. The germline CDR1 and CDR2 sequences are MNHEY and SMNVEV (reference sequence).

The rearrangement links TRBV24-1 to TRBJ1-5; D is uncertain. The CDR3 loop spans 12 amino acids. Germline lookup yields CDR1 KGHDR and CDR2 SFDVKD. V was shortened by 6 bases and J by 7 bases, with 9 bases between the two germline ends. Here the CDR3 reads CATSNVQQPQHF. CDR3 coding DNA: TGTGCCACCAGTAACGTGCAGCAGCCCCAGCATTTT.

The CDR3 nucleotides are TGCGCCAGCAGCTTGGACCCCAGTGGTGGCACAGATACGCAGTATTTT. It encodes CASSLDPSGGTDTQYF. V is TRBV5-1 and J is TRBJ2-3; D is undetermined. The CDR3 totals 16 residues. Germline CDR1 SGHRS, CDR2 YFSETQ. V was shortened by 0 bases and J by 1 base, with 12 bases between the two germline ends.

The chain couples TRBV5-6 to TRBJ1-6; D is possibly TRBD1 (5 bases). CDR3 length: 15 amino acids. The germline V gene encodes CDR1 SGHDT and CDR2 YYEEEE. V gave up 0 bases and J gave up 14 bases, with 18 bases separating them. CDR3 residues: CASSLASGGVIALHF. CDR3 coding DNA: TGTGCCAGCAGCTTGGCTAGCGGGGGTGTTATCGCCCTCCACTTT.

This chain links TRBV5-4 with TRBJ2-2, with 7 bases aligning to TRBD2. V was clipped by 4 bases and J by 0 bases; unmatched bases: 12. This CDR3 region has 18 residues. Germline V gives CDR1 SGHNT, CDR2 YYREEE (reference sequence). The CDR3 spells CASSPPWSGAANTGELFF. CDR3 nucleotide sequence: TGTGCCAGCAGCCCTCCGTGGAGCGGGGCGGCGAACACCGGGGAGCTGTTTTTT.

This clone was seen a handful of times. The chain uses TRBV6-5 and TRBJ2-7; TRBD1 might be the D (6 bases). The CDR3 has 13 amino acids. V was trimmed by 6 bases and J by 6 bases, leaving 15 bases between them. The germline CDR1 and CDR2 sequences are MNHEY and SVGAGI. DNA for the CDR3: TGTGCCAGCAGCCGCAGACAGGTTCGCGAGCAGTACTTC. Translating gives CASSRRQVREQYF.

V and J are TRBV7-8 and TRBJ2-5; D remains ambiguous. From germline, CDR1 is SGHVS and CDR2 FQNEAQ. V gave up 5 bases and J gave up 5 bases, with 6 bases separating them. The CDR3 consists of 11 residues. CDR3 sequence (DNA): TGTGCCAGCAGCCGTAGTGAGACCCAGTACTTC. Protein sequence: CASSRSETQYF.

The CDR3 is CASSRGSTGELFF. The CDR3 DNA sequence: TGTGCCAGCAGCCGGGGCAGCACCGGGGAGCTGTTTTTT. The chain joins TRBV3-1 (or the pseudogene TRBV3-2) to TRBJ2-2; weak D call: TRBD1 (5 bases). CDR3 size: 13 residues. Trimming stripped 4 bases from V and 4 bases from J, with 7 bases between. CDR1 and CDR2 (germline): LGHDT, YNNKEL (reference sequence).

The CDR3 coding sequence is TGTGCCAGCAGTTCACTAGGCAGGGAGACCCAGTACTTC. This codes for CASSSLGRETQYF. The gene calls are TRBV27 and TRBJ2-5; D possibly corresponds to TRBD2 (5 bases). CDR3 length equals 13 residues. The V end was cut by 4 bases, the J end by 5 bases, with 11 bases between. In germline, CDR1 is MNHEY, CDR2 SMNVEV (reference sequence).

The sample holds a few counts of this clone. The rearrangement uses TRBV5-4 and TRBJ1-4; tentative D call: TRBD1 (5 bases). The CDR3 runs to 15 residues. CDR1 SGHNT and CDR2 YYREEE come from the germline V gene (reference sequence). V was pared by 0 bases and J by 7 bases, with 13 bases between. CDR3 in amino acids: CASSLANQGGEKLFF. As DNA, the CDR3 is TGTGCCAGCAGCTTGGCCAACCAGGGTGGTGAAAAACTGTTTTTT.

This chain uses TRBV7-2 with TRBJ2-2, with a possible D match to TRBD1 (6 bases). The CDR3 has 15 amino acids. Trimming pared 2 bases from V and 4 bases from J, leaving 11 bases between. The V gene's germline CDR1 is SGHTA and CDR2 FQGNSA. The CDR3 DNA sequence: TGTGCCAGCAGCTTAAGACAGGTTGGCACCGGGGAGCTGTTTTTT. It encodes CASSLRQVGTGELFF.

This chain links TRBV18 with TRBJ1-1; perhaps TRBD1 as D (5 bases). Germline V CDR1 and CDR2: KGHSH, LQKENI. The CDR3 runs to 17 residues. Deletions cut 6 bases from V and 6 bases from J, with 26 bases between. CDR3 sequence reads: CASSYQSPDIRTAEAFF. The CDR3 DNA follows: TGTGCCAGCTCGTATCAGTCGCCGGACATCAGGACGGCTGAAGCTTTCTTT.

The V and J genes are TRBV5-1 and TRBJ2-7; D is perhaps TRBD1 (6 bases). The CDR3 contains 15 residues. V was pared by 1 base and J by 2 bases, with 13 bases between. Germline V gene lookup returns CDR1 SGHRS and CDR2 YFSETQ. The CDR3 DNA reads TGCGCCAGCAGCTTGTCTTCCCAGGGGACCTACGAGCAGTACTTC. As protein: CASSLSSQGTYEQYF.

The chain combines TRBV6-5 with TRBJ1-2; possible D gene TRBD1, 6 bases. Germline V lookup: CDR1 MNHEY, CDR2 SVGAGI. Trimming cost V 6 bases and J 7 bases, with 18 bases left between them. The CDR3 is 14 amino acids. CDR3 sequence: CASRSTAGARGYTF. CDR3 in DNA: TGTGCCAGCAGATCCACCGCAGGGGCGCGTGGCTACACCTTC.

This chain joins TRBV9 and TRBJ1-1, with 8 bases identical to TRBD1. With 0 bases clipped from V and 4 bases from J, the junction kept 5 bases outside the gene matches. The germline V gene has CDR1 SGDLS and CDR2 YYNGEE. The CDR3 is 15 residues long. CDR3 protein: CASSVAWTGSTEAFF. The CDR3, as DNA: TGTGCCAGCAGCGTAGCTTGGACAGGGTCCACTGAAGCTTTCTTT.

The chain uses TRBV7-6 and TRBJ1-1, with D maybe TRBD1 (6 bases). The length of the CDR3 is 13 residues. Trimming took 5 bases from V and 13 from J, leaving 20 bases between them. Germline lookup yields CDR1 SGHVS and CDR2 FNYEAQ. The CDR3 DNA reads TGTGCCAGCAGCCCACAGAACAGGGTGCTAGGTTTCTTT. Translation gives CASSPQNRVLGFF.

The V and J genes are TRBV6-5 and TRBJ1-5; tentatively, D is TRBD1 (5 bases). The CDR3 has 13 residues. V shed 11 bases and J shed 7 bases, with 18 bases lying between them. Germline lookup yields CDR1 MNHEY and CDR2 SVGAGI. The CDR3 here is CAVSRGKGQPQHF. The DNA of the CDR3 is TGTGCCGTCTCGCGGGGCAAAGGCCAGCCCCAGCATTTT.

The chain has TRBV28 and TRBJ1-5, with 9 bases that match TRBD1. V gave up 6 bases and J gave up 4 bases; unmatched junction bases: 4. This CDR3 is 14 amino acids long. Germline V CDR1 and CDR2: MDHEN, SYDVKM. The CDR3 spells CASRTGQGNQPQHF. CDR3 DNA: TGTGCCAGCAGGACGGGACAGGGAAATCAGCCCCAGCATTTT.

V and J are TRBV5-4 and TRBJ2-5; 13 bases are a match to TRBD2. J gave up 6 bases and V 4 bases, and 6 bases lay outside the gene matches. The CDR3 extends over 15 amino acids. Germline-derived CDR1 and CDR2 are SGHNT and YYREEE (reference sequence). CDR3 sequence: CASSPTSGGAKTQYF. Here the CDR3 DNA reads TGTGCCAGCAGCCCTACTAGCGGGGGGGCAAAGACCCAGTACTTC.

The chain couples TRBV15 to TRBJ2-2, with a possible D match to TRBD1 (5 bases). The V end was cut by 0 bases, the J end by 6 bases, with 11 bases between. The CDR3 totals 15 residues. Germline V lookup: CDR1 LNHNV, CDR2 YYDKDF (reference sequence). The CDR3 sequence: CATSRDEKGSGELFF. For the CDR3, the DNA is TGTGCCACCAGCAGAGATGAGAAGGGGTCCGGGGAGCTGTTTTTT.

The chain couples TRBV6-6 to TRBJ2-3; 9 bases agree with TRBD1. The germline CDR1 and CDR2 sequences are MNHNY and SVGAGI (reference sequence). The CDR3 loop spans 15 amino acids. V lost 2 bases, J lost 3 bases, and 3 bases stayed unmatched. In DNA, the CDR3 is TGTGCCAGCAGTTACGGGACAGGGAAAACAGATACGCAGTATTTT. It is translated as CASSYGTGKTDTQYF.